This TCR beta chain was found in a study of CD8 T cells in Susac syndrome. Sequencing of TCR beta covered CD8+ and CD4+ T cells obtained from blood. Treatment-naive patients with stable or active relapsing-remitting disease served as multiple sclerosis controls. In contrast to the negatively isolated CD8+ and CD4+ T cells, TEMRA cells were FACS-enriched. Reverse transcription used about 0.45 to 1 ug RNA and random hexamers. Amplification of TCR beta CDR3 across 54 Vbeta and 13 Jbeta was performed with immunoSEQ multiplex PCR. TCRdb re-analysed the immunoSEQ multiplex PCR reads in MiXCR, keeping a single row per CDR3 protein. The sample carries about 290,000 distinct CDR3 sequences, 85% recorded once. Germline assignment: CDR1 SGDLS and CDR2 YYNGEE. CDR3 length: 16 residues. V was cut by 3 bases and J by 6 bases, with 19 bases left in between.

Sequencing was carried out using CD8+ T cells from PBMCs. The clonotype comes from a human donor with multiple sclerosis. The chain couples TRBV9 to TRBJ1-3, with a tentative D call TRBD1 (6 bases). The CDR3, as DNA: TGTGCCAGCAGCGCCGCCCCCGGGACAACTAAAAACACCATATATTTT. It translates to CASSAAPGTTKNTIYF.